This T cell receptor (beta chain) was documented in a study of OX40 agonist ivuxolimab in advanced cancers. Study in general: Patients with prior anti-PD-1, anti-PD-L1 or anti-CTLA-4 therapy were eligible; approximately 37% had some.

Here immunoSEQ multiplex PCR was the method, and the copy in TCRdb shows in-frame clones only, minus some. The repertoire consists of around 58,000 clones, with 70% to 90% occurring once and the leading ten covering about 5.1%. The CDR3 has 15 amino acids. V lost 4 bases, J lost 4 bases, and 17 bases lay in between. From germline, CDR1 is SGHRS and CDR2 YFSETQ. The clonotype was recovered from an adult with an advanced solid tumor such as melanoma, head and neck, liver or kidney cancer. This chain links TRBV5-1 with TRBJ1-2, with D perhaps TRBD1 (6 bases). The sequences come from CD4+ or CD8+ T cells sorted from blood, collected in a trial of the OX40 agonist ivuxolimab. The CDR3 reads CASSPGAGVGYGYTF. For the CDR3, the DNA is TGCGCCAGCAGCCCCGGGGCAGGGGTTGGCTATGGCTACACCTTC.